The 22 T cell receptor beta chains reported below all come from one sample, sequenced in a study of cytomegalovirus exposure and HLA in healthy donors. The repertoire was sequenced with immunoSEQ multiplex PCR; TCRdb's copy has only in-frame clones and lacks some. The sample carries 150,000 to 200,000 clones, more than 80% recorded once. Sequenced input: PBMCs. Every receptor here comes from a man aged 18 to 29 in good health and CMV-seropositive.

This clone occurred once. The genes are TRBV15 and TRBJ1-2; 8 positions match TRBD1. V lost 0 bases and J lost 8; bases outside the gene matches: 2. Germline lookup yields CDR1 LNHNV and CDR2 YYDKDF (reference sequence). This CDR3 is 13 amino acids long. The CDR3 DNA reads as TGTGCCACCAGCAGAGACAGGGGGCTAGGCTACACCTTC. This gives the protein CATSRDRGLGYTF.

This chain joins TRBV28 and TRBJ2-2; 11 bases line up with TRBD2. Germline CDR1 and CDR2: MDHEN and SYDVKM. The CDR3 extends over 17 amino acids. Trimming took 5 bases from V and 2 from J; bases not matched to a gene: 7. The CDR3 DNA reads as TGTGCCAGCAGTAAAACGGGACTAGCGGATAACACCGGGGAGCTGTTTTTT. This translates into CASSKTGLADNTGELFF.

This chain uses TRBV9 with TRBJ2-3; 10 bases agree with TRBD1. Looked up from germline, CDR1 is SGDLS and CDR2 is YYNGEE. V gave up 3 bases and J gave up 1 base; unmatched junction bases: 2. This CDR3 is built from 15 residues. The CDR3: CASSADRGRTDTQYF. CDR3 coding DNA: TGTGCCAGCAGCGCAGACAGGGGGCGCACAGATACGCAGTATTTT. The entire variable domain, with the rest obtained from reference TRBV9 and TRBJ2-3, is as follows: DSGVTQTPKHLITATGQRVTLRCSPRSGDLSVYWYQQSLDQGLQFLIQYYNGEERAKGNILERFSAQQFPDLHSELNLSSLELGDSALYFCASSADRGRTDTQYFGPGTRLTVL.

There are many counts of this clone. The chain carries TRBV5-4 and TRBJ1-1; possible D gene TRBD1, 5 bases. Germline assignment: CDR1 SGHNT and CDR2 YYREEE (reference sequence). The CDR3 is made up of 15 amino acids. V dropped 6 bases and J dropped 4 bases, with 19 bases sitting between them. CDR3 loop: CASKPRRGLGTEAFF. DNA for the CDR3: TGTGCCAGCAAACCCCGGAGGGGCCTGGGCACTGAAGCTTTCTTT.

The chain recombines TRBV30 with TRBJ2-1; D remains unclear. The V gene lost 0 bases and the J gene lost 2 bases, with 8 bases spanning the gap. Germline V lookup: CDR1 GTSNPN, CDR2 SVGIG (reference sequence). The CDR3 consists of 14 residues. In nucleotides, the CDR3 is TGTGCCTGGAGTGTTGAACACCCCTACAATGAGCAGTTCTTC. Translation gives CAWSVEHPYNEQFF. Together with reference TRBV30 and TRBJ2-1, the CDR3 gives the full variable domain: SQTIHQWPATLVQPVGSPLSLECTVEGTSNPNLYWYRQAAGRGLQLLFYSVGIGQISSEVPQNLSASRPQDRQFILSSKKLLLSDSGFYLCAWSVEHPYNEQFFGPGTRLTVL.

This clone has only a few counts. The chain couples TRBV4-2 to TRBJ2-3; TRBD2 is a possible D gene (7 bases). V was cut by 6 bases and J by 11 bases, with 30 bases left in between. Germline loops: CDR1 LGHNA, CDR2 YNFKEQ. CDR3 length: 17 residues. DNA of the CDR3: TGTGCCAGCAGTTTGGGGGCCCCCCGGGAGGCCGCGAGGGGGCAGTATTTT. Its protein product is CASSLGAPREAARGQYF.

The chain employs TRBV6-6 and TRBJ1-1; 7 bases match TRBD1. The CDR3 is 15 residues long. The trim removed 3 bases at V and 5 bases at J, leaving 9 bases unmatched. Germline values: CDR1 MNHNY, CDR2 SVGAGI (reference sequence). The CDR3, as DNA: TGTGCCAGCAGTTATGGGGGACAGAGTGGGACTGAAGCTTTCTTT. The encoded protein is CASSYGGQSGTEAFF.

In this sample, this clone turned up once. The CDR3 is CASSVPGQAAFF. The CDR3 bases are TGTGCCAGCAGCGTACCAGGTCAGGCGGCTTTCTTT. The genes are TRBV9 and TRBJ1-1, with no clear D. The V gene lost 1 base and the J gene lost 11 bases, with 12 bases spanning the gap. This CDR3 contains 12 residues. The germline CDR1 and CDR2 sequences are SGDLS and YYNGEE.

V gene TRBV29-1 combines with J gene TRBJ2-5, with 8 bases matching TRBD1. V gave up 3 bases and J gave up 4 bases; unmatched junction bases: 7. The V gene's germline CDR1 is SQVTM and CDR2 ANQGSEA. The CDR3 has 14 residues. CDR3 loop: CSVDETGVGETQYF. CDR3 in DNA: TGCAGCGTTGACGAGACAGGGGTTGGAGAGACCCAGTACTTC.

The V gene is TRBV27, the J gene TRBJ2-7; 8 bases map to TRBD2. The germline V gene has CDR1 MNHEY and CDR2 SMNVEV (reference sequence). This CDR3 is built from 13 residues. V lost 8 bases to trimming and J lost 3 bases; unmatched junction nucleotides: 6. CDR3 sequence (DNA): TGTGCCAGCGCCCCTAGCGGGTTCTACGAGCAGTACTTC. Protein product: CASAPSGFYEQYF.

The chain recombines TRBV30 with TRBJ2-2; D uncertain. CDR3 length: 14 residues. V lost 3 bases, J lost 6 bases, and 14 bases lay in between. CDR1 and CDR2 (germline): GTSNPN, SVGIG (reference sequence). DNA for the CDR3: TGTGCCTGGAGCCCTCACGGGTACCCCGGGGAGCTGTTTTTT. It is translated as CAWSPHGYPGELFF.

V gene TRBV7-2 combines with J gene TRBJ2-3; D gene ambiguous. Between the trimmed V and J ends, which lost 0 bases and 5 bases, there was a span of 12 bases. Germline V gene data show CDR1 as SGHTA and CDR2 as FQGNSA. CDR3 length: 15 amino acids. CDR3 residues: CASSLAVSGGDTQYF. CDR3 bases: TGTGCCAGCAGCTTAGCCGTCTCGGGTGGAGATACGCAGTATTTT.

The rearrangement uses TRBV18 and TRBJ2-5; 9 bases are a match to TRBD2. Per the germline V gene, CDR1 is KGHSH and CDR2 is LQKENI. The CDR3 has 16 amino acids. Trimming cost V 0 bases and J 4 bases; bases outside gene matches: 6. CDR3 in amino acids: CASSPPISGSVETQYF. The CDR3 bases are TGTGCCAGCTCACCACCGATTAGCGGGAGTGTAGAGACCCAGTACTTC.

The chain employs TRBV6-6 and TRBJ2-7, with 9 nucleotides matching TRBD1. The CDR3 covers 14 residues. The V and J ends lost 5 bases and 2 bases, in that order; junction bases with no gene match: 4. Germline V gives CDR1 MNHNY, CDR2 SVGAGI (reference sequence). The CDR3 loop is CASSQTGGPYEQYF. CDR3 DNA sequence: TGTGCCAGCAGTCAGACAGGGGGTCCCTACGAGCAGTACTTC.

The V call is TRBV19, the J call TRBJ1-5, with 7 bases that match TRBD1. V dropped 3 bases and J dropped 4; count of bases not matched to a gene: 3. CDR1 is LNHDA and CDR2 is SQIVND in the germline V gene (reference sequence). The CDR3 consists of 14 residues. In DNA form, the CDR3 reads TGTGCCAGTAGTATTGGGACAGAGAATCAGCCCCAGCATTTT. This gives the protein CASSIGTENQPQHF.

The J gene is TRBJ2-1, the V gene TRBV6-1; 11 bases map to TRBD2. The V segment lost 6 bases and the J segment 6 bases; nucleotides outside the gene matches: 4. This CDR3 is 14 amino acids long. CDR1 and CDR2 (germline): MNHNS, SASEGT. CDR3: CASSPGLAVNEQFF. The DNA for the CDR3 is TGTGCCAGCAGCCCGGGACTAGCGGTCAATGAGCAGTTCTTC.

The rearrangement links TRBV10-2 to TRBJ2-3, with TRBD2 as a possible D gene (5 bases). Germline V lookup: CDR1 WSHSY, CDR2 SAAADI. The germline V and J ends were trimmed by 4 bases and 12 bases, with 14 bases remaining between them. This CDR3 has 12 amino acids. The CDR3 region has the DNA TGCGCCAGCAGTGGAGGGCCCCAGCCCCAGTATTTT. Its protein is CASSGGPQPQYF.

The chain uses TRBV6-5 and TRBJ1-4; 10 bases line up with TRBD1. The germline gives CDR1 MNHEY, CDR2 SVGAGI. J gave up 7 bases and V 6 bases, and 5 bases lay outside the gene matches. The CDR3 is 14 residues long. The CDR3 DNA follows: TGTGCCAGCAGCTCCGGGACAGGGGCTGAAAAACTGTTTTTT. Protein product: CASSSGTGAEKLFF.

V and J are TRBV4-2 and TRBJ2-3; 7 nucleotides agree with TRBD1. Looked up from germline, CDR1 is LGHNA and CDR2 is YNFKEQ. Germline trimming cut 2 bases from V and 2 bases from J; bases unmatched to any gene: 4. The CDR3 extends over 15 amino acids. The CDR3, as DNA: TGTGCCAGCAGCCAACCGACAGGGTCCACAGATACGCAGTATTTT. It encodes CASSQPTGSTDTQYF.

This clone was detected only a few times. The chain has TRBV30 and TRBJ2-7; D possibly corresponds to TRBD2 (6 bases). Looked up from germline, CDR1 is GTSNPN and CDR2 is SVGIG (reference sequence). CDR3 length equals 12 residues. Trimming removed 4 bases from V and 0 bases from J, with 7 bases in between. CDR3 in DNA: TGTGCCTGGAAGGACTACTCCTACGAGCAGTACTTC. Its protein is CAWKDYSYEQYF. Full variable domain (rest looked up from reference TRBV30 and TRBJ2-7): SQTIHQWPATLVQPVGSPLSLECTVEGTSNPNLYWYRQAAGRGLQLLFYSVGIGQISSEVPQNLSASRPQDRQFILSSKKLLLSDSGFYLCAWKDYSYEQYFGPGTRLTVT.

This rearrangement joins TRBV6-6 to TRBJ2-1, with D possibly being TRBD1 (6 bases). CDR3 size: 13 residues. V shed 4 bases and J shed 4 bases, with 8 bases lying between them. Germline CDR1 reads MNHNY; CDR2 reads SVGAGI (reference sequence). The CDR3 bases are TGTGCCAGCAGTTTCACAGGGTACAATGAGCAGTTCTTC. This sequence encodes CASSFTGYNEQFF.

The chain combines TRBV6-1 with TRBJ1-5, with TRBD1 matching over 11 bases. The V gene end was trimmed by 3 bases and the J gene end by 2 bases; junction bases not matched to a gene: 9. CDR3 size: 18 residues. Germline CDR1 MNHNS, CDR2 SASEGT. The DNA for the CDR3 is TGTGCCAGCAGTGACCCGGGACAGGGGGTAGTGGGCAATCAGCCCCAGCATTTT. Its translation: CASSDPGQGVVGNQPQHF.